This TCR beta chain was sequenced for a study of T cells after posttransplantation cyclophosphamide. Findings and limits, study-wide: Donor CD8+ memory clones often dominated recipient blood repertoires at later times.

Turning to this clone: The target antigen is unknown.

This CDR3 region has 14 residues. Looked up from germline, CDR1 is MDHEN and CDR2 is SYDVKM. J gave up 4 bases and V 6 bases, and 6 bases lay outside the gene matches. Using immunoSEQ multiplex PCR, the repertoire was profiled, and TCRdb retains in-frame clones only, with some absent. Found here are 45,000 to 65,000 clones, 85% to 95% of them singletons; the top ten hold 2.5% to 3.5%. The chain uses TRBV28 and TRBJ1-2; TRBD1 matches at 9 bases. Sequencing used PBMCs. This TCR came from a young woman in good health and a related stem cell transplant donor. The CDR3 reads CASSTGGRVYGYTF. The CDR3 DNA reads TGTGCCAGCAGCACAGGGGGCAGAGTCTATGGCTACACCTTC.